This T cell receptor (beta chain) derives from a study of siplizumab effects on memory and regulatory T cells. The repertoire was sequenced with immunoSEQ multiplex PCR; TCRdb's copy has only in-frame clones and lacks some. The sample has roughly 82,000 clones, roughly 87% seen once. CDR3 length: 15 amino acids. The V gene end was trimmed by 3 bases and the J gene end by 0 bases; junction bases not matched to a gene: 3. Germline assignment: CDR1 SGHAT and CDR2 FQDESV (reference sequence). Comment on this clone: As yet, its antigen is unknown.

Study-level points and caveats: Tregs proliferating in siplizumab cultures lacked confirmation of their suppressive function.

The chain links TRBV11-1 to TRBJ2-3, with 7 nucleotides matching TRBD2. Sequenced: Tregs sorted from blood. The receptor comes from a human donor in good health. The CDR3 DNA is TGTGCCAGCAGCTTTAGCGGGTCTAGCACAGATACGCAGTATTTT. Translated, it gives CASSFSGSSTDTQYF.